The 5 T cell receptor beta chains reported below all come from one sample, sequenced in a study of cytomegalovirus exposure and HLA in healthy donors. Measured with immunoSEQ multiplex PCR; TCRdb has only the in-frame clones, and not every one. The sample lists hundreds of thousands of clones; roughly 83% were seen once. Sequencing used PBMCs. The receptors shown here come from a woman aged 25 to 39 in good health and CMV-seropositive.

The rearrangement uses TRBV11-2 and TRBJ2-3; D gene uncertain. The CDR3 sequence is 13 residues long. Germline V CDR1 and CDR2: SGHAT, FQNNGV. V lost 6 bases, J lost 0 bases, and 7 bases lay in between. In nucleotides, the CDR3 is TGTGCCAGCAGGCTCCTCAGCACAGATACGCAGTATTTT. Protein sequence: CASRLLSTDTQYF.

The genes are TRBV30 and TRBJ1-2; D remains ambiguous. V was shortened by 0 bases and J by 6 bases, with 17 bases between the two germline ends. The CDR3 contains 15 residues. The germline CDR1 and CDR2 sequences are GTSNPN and SVGIG (reference sequence). CDR3 protein: CAWSVLVSQADGYTF. In DNA form, the CDR3 reads TGTGCCTGGAGTGTCCTTGTATCGCAGGCTGATGGCTACACCTTC.

The chain combines TRBV11-2 with TRBJ1-2; no clear D. Looked up from germline, CDR1 is SGHAT and CDR2 is FQNNGV. V was pared by 0 bases and J by 14 bases, with 13 bases between. The length of the CDR3 is 12 residues. Written as DNA, the CDR3 is TGTGCCAGCAGCTTAGAGGCGGGAGGGCAAACCTTC. Protein sequence: CASSLEAGGQTF.

The chain joins TRBV2 to TRBJ2-1; 10 bases align to TRBD2. The CDR3 is 13 amino acids. With 10 bases clipped from V and 5 bases from J, the junction kept 5 bases outside the gene matches. Germline V gene sequence: CDR1 SNHLY, CDR2 FYNNEI. DNA for the CDR3: TGTGCCACCGGCCTAGCGGGAGACAATGAGCAGTTCTTC. Residues: CATGLAGDNEQFF.

The chain combines TRBV19 with TRBJ2-5; the D gene is possibly TRBD1 (5 bases). The V end lost 7 bases, the J end lost 1 base, and 22 bases lay between the germline ends. The CDR3 has 17 amino acids. Germline V gene lookup returns CDR1 LNHDA and CDR2 SQIVND (reference sequence). Written as DNA, the CDR3 is TGTGCCAGTACCATCCATTATTTAGACAGCCTCCAAGAGACCCAGTACTTC. This encodes CASTIHYLDSLQETQYF.